The following is a T cell receptor (beta chain) sequence with its context. This sample is part of a study of blood T cell repertoires in COVID-19. Study-level background: Sources were T cells, B-cell-depleted T cells, or PBMCs; the material itself was cDNA or gDNA.

The CDR3 totals 12 residues. The V end lost 4 bases, the J end lost 0 bases, and 3 bases lay between the germline ends. Germline values: CDR1 SQVTM, CDR2 ANQGSEA. Method: immunoSEQ multiplex PCR; TCRdb's copy keeps in-frame clones and lacks some. The sample carries more than 100,000 clones, 80% to 85% recorded once. Sequencing was carried out using peripheral blood. The chain is built from TRBV29-1 and TRBJ1-4; D unclear. The sequence derives from a man aged 60-69 years with acute or convalescent COVID-19. Written as DNA, the CDR3 is TGCAGCGTTGCTCCAACTAATGAAAAACTGTTTTTT. Translation gives CSVAPTNEKLFF.